This entry lists 16 T cell receptor beta chains sequenced from one sample in a study of T cells in Graves' hyperthyroidism and ophthalmopathy. Researchers took RNA transcripts and amplified the TCR beta CDR3 regions from them. An initial round of RT-PCR targeting the TCR CDR3 relied on the HTBI primer set. TCRdb re-called the multiplex PCR reads with MiXCR, one entry per CDR3 protein. The data hold about 500,000 distinct CDR3 sequences, with about 15% observed a single time. Sample: blood. The receptor set was obtained from a woman aged 18-35 years with Graves' ophthalmopathy.

The table lists this clonotype with a few counts. The chain links TRBV7-8 to TRBJ2-7, with D perhaps given as TRBD1 or TRBD2 (5 bases each). The V gene's germline CDR1 is SGHVS and CDR2 FQNEAQ. The V and J ends lost 3 bases and 5 bases respectively, with 14 bases between them. The CDR3 is 14 residues long. CDR3 DNA sequence: TGTGCCAGCAGCTTTGAGGGACCGTTGCACGAGCAGTACTTC. Translated: CASSFEGPLHEQYF.

This clonotype was seen repeatedly, ten times or more. The rearrangement links TRBV2 to TRBJ2-3; the match to TRBD2 covers 7 bases. This CDR3 region has 16 residues. The J segment lost 2 bases and the V segment lost 7 bases, leaving 12 bases of the junction unmatched. Per germline, CDR1 SNHLY and CDR2 FYNNEI. CDR3 region: CASIKEGLIDTDTQYF. The CDR3, as DNA: TGTGCCAGCATTAAGGAGGGACTAATTGACACAGATACGCAGTATTTT.

A few counts support this clonotype. The genes are TRBV27 and TRBJ1-6; weak D call: TRBD1 (5 bases). The germline gives CDR1 MNHEY, CDR2 SMNVEV (reference sequence). The CDR3 is 15 amino acids. The germline V and J ends were trimmed by 2 bases and 5 bases, with 10 bases remaining between them. This CDR3 is CASSLVGEHNSPLHF. CDR3 nucleotides: TGTGCCAGCAGTTTAGTGGGGGAACATAATTCACCCCTCCACTTT.

This clonotype showed up just a few times. CDR3 in DNA: TGTGCCAGCAGCCTCCCAGGGGGAAACACCATATATTTT. Translated: CASSLPGGNTIYF. V is TRBV5-6 and J is TRBJ1-3, with D tentatively TRBD1 (5 bases). The CDR3 consists of 13 residues. The V and J ends lost 4 bases and 4 bases respectively, with 9 bases between them. Germline V gene lookup returns CDR1 SGHDT and CDR2 YYEEEE.

The rearrangement joins TRBV6-1 to TRBJ1-6, with 8 bases aligning to TRBD1. Germline trimming cut 2 bases from V and 7 bases from J; bases unmatched to any gene: 10. The CDR3 length is 17 residues. Germline V gene lookup returns CDR1 MNHNS and CDR2 SASEGT. The CDR3 region has the DNA TGTGCCAGCAGTGAAATAACAGGGGGTTCGGGCAATTCACCCCTCCACTTT. It is translated as CASSEITGGSGNSPLHF.

This clonotype was recorded many times. This chain connects TRBV7-9 to TRBJ2-5, with 10 bases that match TRBD2. This CDR3 spans 16 amino acids. Germline trimming cut 6 bases from V and 2 bases from J; bases unmatched to any gene: 9. Germline V gives CDR1 SEHNR, CDR2 FQNEAQ (reference sequence). The CDR3 coding sequence is TGTGCCAGCAGTCAACGCGGACTAGCGGTGCAAGAGACCCAGTACTTC. This codes for CASSQRGLAVQETQYF.

On this clonotype itself: With a much larger clone just one base away, this may be a read error. The conserved closing phenylalanine or tryptophan is absent in this CDR3, likely reflecting a read error. This chain links TRBV11-2 with TRBJ2-7, with TRBD2 as a possible D gene (5 bases). Trimming left V 5 bases short and J 2 bases short, with 13 bases between. The germline V gene has CDR1 SGHAT and CDR2 FQNNGV. The CDR3 contains 14 residues. This chain's CDR3 is CASSPVLETYEQYL. In DNA form, the CDR3 reads TGTGCCAGCAGCCCGGTACTAGAGACCTACGAGCAGTACCTC.

This clonotype was seen repeatedly, ten times or more. V and J are TRBV7-2 and TRBJ1-5; D is unresolved. V was cut by 1 base and J by 5 bases, with 6 bases left in between. The CDR3 is 13 residues long. Germline values: CDR1 SGHTA, CDR2 FQGNSA. In nucleotides, the CDR3 is TGTGCCAGCAGCTTAGAGGGTTATCAGCCCCAGCATTTT. As protein: CASSLEGYQPQHF.

This clonotype was counted many times. The chain couples TRBV30 to TRBJ1-1; perhaps TRBD1 as D (6 bases). V lost 3 bases to trimming and J lost 2 bases, with 22 bases between them. Germline lookup yields CDR1 GTSNPN and CDR2 SVGIG (reference sequence). CDR3 size: 17 residues. CDR3 amino acids: CAWSFQGLAGDNTEAFF. DNA of the CDR3: TGTGCCTGGAGCTTCCAGGGGTTAGCCGGGGATAACACTGAAGCTTTCTTT.

This rearrangement joins TRBV6-1 to TRBJ2-7, with D perhaps matching TRBD2 (6 bases). CDR1 is MNHNS, CDR2 SASEGT, per germline. The germline V and J ends were trimmed by 5 bases and 7 bases, with 18 bases remaining between them. The CDR3 is 14 residues long. This CDR3 is CASSRGKTAGEQYF. For the CDR3, the DNA is TGTGCCAGCAGTCGGGGGAAGACCGCGGGAGAGCAGTACTTC.

Notes on this clonotype: A single base separates this from a much larger clone, so it may be a read error. The gene calls are TRBV3-1 and TRBJ2-1; D gene ambiguous. The CDR3 extends over 12 amino acids. The germline CDR1 and CDR2 sequences are LGHDT and YNNKEL (reference sequence). V was pared by 1 base and J by 14 bases, with 12 bases between. The DNA of the CDR3 is TGTGCCAGCAGCCAAGCCCATAGTCCGAAGTTCTTC. This codes for CASSQAHSPKFF.

This clonotype was found many times. This chain joins TRBV28 and TRBJ2-7; D ambiguous. The CDR3 is 15 amino acids. Trimming left V 3 bases short and J 0 bases short, with 12 bases between. Per the germline V gene, CDR1 is MDHEN and CDR2 is SYDVKM. CDR3 sequence reads: CASSLAQAVSYEQYF. In DNA, the CDR3 is TGTGCCAGCAGTTTGGCACAAGCCGTCTCCTACGAGCAGTACTTC.

This clonotype was counted at least ten times. The rearrangement joins TRBV30 to TRBJ1-6; D is ambiguous. Germline CDR1 GTSNPN, CDR2 SVGIG (reference sequence). V gave up 0 bases and J gave up 9 bases, with 12 bases separating them. This CDR3 is 14 amino acids long. The CDR3, as DNA: TGTGCCTGGAGTGTGACCCCGAAATTTTCACCCCTCCACTTT. Translating gives CAWSVTPKFSPLHF.

This clonotype was detected a few times. This chain joins TRBV7-9 and TRBJ1-3; no clear D. Trimming shortened V by 1 base and J by 5 bases, and 9 bases separated the two germline ends. Germline V lookup: CDR1 SEHNR, CDR2 FQNEAQ (reference sequence). The CDR3 extends over 14 amino acids. The chain's CDR3 is CASSLGSDRNTIYF. CDR3 coding DNA: TGTGCCAGCAGCTTAGGTTCTGACAGAAACACCATATATTTT.

This clonotype showed up just a few times. The chain joins TRBV4-2 to TRBJ2-5, with a possible D match to TRBD2 (6 bases). The CDR3 contains 14 residues. V was clipped by 1 base and J by 4 bases, with 10 bases between them. Germline V CDR1 and CDR2: LGHNA, YNFKEQ. CDR3 protein: CASSQVAVGETQYF. The CDR3 bases are TGTGCCAGCAGCCAAGTAGCGGTAGGAGAGACCCAGTACTTC.

This sequence joins TRBV9 and TRBJ1-1, with a tentative D call TRBD1 (6 bases). CDR1 SGDLS and CDR2 YYNGEE come from the germline V gene. The CDR3 loop spans 15 amino acids. Deletions cut 4 bases from V and 5 bases from J, with 18 bases between. The CDR3 protein is CASSPVRGGETEAFF. DNA of the CDR3: TGTGCCAGCAGCCCTGTTAGAGGGGGGGAAACTGAAGCTTTCTTT. Full variable domain (remainder filled in from reference TRBV9 and TRBJ1-1): DSGVTQTPKHLITATGQRVTLRCSPRSGDLSVYWYQQSLDQGLQFLIQYYNGEERAKGNILERFSAQQFPDLHSELNLSSLELGDSALYFCASSPVRGGETEAFFGQGTRLTVV.